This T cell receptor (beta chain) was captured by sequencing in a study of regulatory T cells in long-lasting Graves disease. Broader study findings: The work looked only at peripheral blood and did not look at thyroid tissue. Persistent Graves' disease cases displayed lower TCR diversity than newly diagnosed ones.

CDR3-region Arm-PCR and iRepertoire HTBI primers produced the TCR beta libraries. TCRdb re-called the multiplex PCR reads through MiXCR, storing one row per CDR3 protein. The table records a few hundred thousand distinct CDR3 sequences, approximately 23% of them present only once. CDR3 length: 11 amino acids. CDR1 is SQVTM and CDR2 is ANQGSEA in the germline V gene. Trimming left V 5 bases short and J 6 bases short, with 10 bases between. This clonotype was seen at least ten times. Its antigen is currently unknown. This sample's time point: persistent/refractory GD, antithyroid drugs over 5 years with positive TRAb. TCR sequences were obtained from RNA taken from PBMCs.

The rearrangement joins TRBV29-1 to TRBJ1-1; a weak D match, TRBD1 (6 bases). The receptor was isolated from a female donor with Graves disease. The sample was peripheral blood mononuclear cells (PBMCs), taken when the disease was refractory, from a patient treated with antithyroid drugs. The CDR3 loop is CSVPTGSEAFF. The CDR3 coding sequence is TGCAGCGTTCCTACAGGGTCTGAAGCTTTCTTT.